These T cell receptor beta chains were read from a single sample in a study of blood T cell repertoires in COVID-19. Data came from immunoSEQ multiplex PCR; TCRdb stores just in-frame clones and leaves some out. This table has 110,000 to 150,000 clones, around 78% appearing once. Sample: peripheral blood. The origin of the receptors is a woman aged 55-75 years with acute or convalescent COVID-19. Both conserved end residues are part of each CDR3. The order of the fields is clone size, J gene, D gene, V gene, CDR3 protein, CDR3 DNA. D genes are given only for firm matches. Size values are once, few and many counts, or a class for expanded clones, and some rows have none.

- | TRBJ2-3 | - | TRBV5-4 | CASSADYADTQYF | TGTGCCAGCAGCGCAGATTACGCAGATACGCAGTATTTT
- | TRBJ2-7 | - | TRBV10-3 | CAISEIPDSYEQYF | TGTGCCATCAGTGAGATCCCGGACAGCTACGAGCAGTACTTC
- | TRBJ2-1 | - | TRBV28 | CASSSSVYNEQFF | TGTGCCAGCAGCTCCTCAGTGTACAATGAGCAGTTCTTC
- | TRBJ2-1 | TRBD2 | TRBV2 | CASSELTSGKSEQFF | TGTGCCAGCAGTGAATTAACTAGCGGGAAATCTGAGCAGTTCTTC
- | TRBJ2-3 | - | TRBV5-4 | CASSLGEAQYF | TGTGCCAGCAGCTTGGGGGAGGCGCAGTATTTT
- | TRBJ1-2 | - | TRBV27 | CASSWTATTNYGYTF | TGTGCCAGCAGTTGGACAGCCACAACTAACTATGGCTACACCTTC
- | TRBJ1-4 | - | TRBV7-9 | CASSYIGTGDEKLFF | TGTGCCAGCAGCTACATCGGGACGGGGGATGAAAAACTGTTTTTT
- | TRBJ2-2 | TRBD1 | TRBV28 | CASRRDRATGELFF | TGTGCCAGCAGACGGGACAGGGCCACCGGGGAGCTGTTTTTT
- | TRBJ2-5 | TRBD1 | TRBV27 | CASSFNRGKTQYF | TGTGCCAGCAGTTTTAACAGGGGAAAGACCCAGTACTTC
- | TRBJ2-3 | - | TRBV24-1 | CATSASTGWSTDTQYF | TGTGCCACCAGTGCGAGTACAGGGTGGTCGACAGATACGCAGTATTTT
- | TRBJ2-1 | - | TRBV19 | CASSPGSYNEQFF | TGTGCCAGTAGTCCGGGGTCCTACAATGAGCAGTTCTTC
once | TRBJ2-3 | TRBD2 | TRBV10-2 | CASSEGLAGAQNTQYF | TGCGCCAGCAGTGAGGGGCTAGCGGGGGCTCAGAATACGCAGTATTTT
once | TRBJ2-7 | TRBD2 | TRBV5-4 | CASSREAAGYEQYF | TGTGCCAGCAGTCGGGAGGCTGCGGGCTACGAGCAGTACTTC
- | TRBJ1-4 | TRBD1 | TRBV28 | CASSWTRDRGNEKLFF | TGTGCCAGCAGTTGGACCAGGGACAGGGGTAATGAAAAACTGTTTTTT
- | TRBJ1-4 | - | TRBV12-2 | CARGGRAATNEKLFF | TGTGCAAGAGGGGGGAGGGCCGCAACTAATGAAAAACTGTTTTTT
few | TRBJ1-3 | - | TRBV5-4 | CASSPAGYGNTIYF | TGTGCCAGCAGCCCAGCAGGGTATGGAAACACCATATATTTT
few | TRBJ2-1 | TRBD2 | TRBV7-9 | CASSSPGGYDEQFF | TGTGCCAGCAGCTCTCCGGGGGGGTACGATGAGCAGTTCTTC
- | TRBJ2-2 | TRBD2 | TRBV10-3 | CAISESLAGVTGELFF | TGTGCCATCAGTGAATCACTAGCGGGAGTCACCGGGGAGCTGTTTTTT
- | TRBJ2-6 | - | TRBV15 | CATSRGGAGANVLTF | TGTGCCACCAGCAGAGGGGGGGCTGGGGCCAACGTCCTGACTTTC
- | TRBJ1-5 | TRBD1 | TRBV19 | CASSGEQGASQPQHF | TGTGCCAGTAGTGGCGAACAGGGGGCAAGTCAGCCCCAGCATTTT
- | TRBJ2-7 | TRBD2 | TRBV5-1 | CASSLVGSGSHEQYF | TGCGCCAGCAGCTTGGTCGGTAGCGGGAGCCACGAGCAGTACTTC
once | TRBJ2-2 | - | TRBV7-8 | CASSPRWGDTGELFF | TGTGCCAGCAGCCCTCGTTGGGGGGACACCGGGGAGCTGTTTTTT
- | TRBJ2-1 | - | TRBV10-3 | CAIRGDNEQFF | TGTGCCATCAGAGGGGACAATGAGCAGTTCTTC
- | TRBJ2-2 | TRBD1 | TRBV11-2 | CASSWDRGIVGELFF | TGTGCCAGCAGCTGGGACAGGGGGATTGTCGGGGAGCTGTTTTTT
few | TRBJ2-2 | TRBD2 | TRBV4-2 | CASSQEASGRASHLGELFF | TGTGCCAGCAGCCAAGAGGCTAGCGGGAGGGCCTCCCACCTGGGGGAGCTGTTTTTT
- | TRBJ2-1 | TRBD2 | TRBV7-2 | CASSLSSGRHGGNEQFF | TGTGCCAGCAGCTTGTCTAGCGGGAGACACGGGGGGAATGAGCAGTTCTTC
- | TRBJ1-3 | - | TRBV28 | CASSSGAVGNTIYF | TGTGCCAGCAGTTCAGGGGCGGTTGGAAACACCATATATTTT
once | TRBJ2-3 | TRBD2 | TRBV6-6 | CASSPGLAGGPQDTQYF | TGTGCCAGCAGTCCGGGACTAGCGGGAGGGCCGCAAGATACGCAGTATTTT
- | TRBJ1-1 | - | TRBV30 | CAWSTGVGTEAFF | TGTGCCTGGAGTACAGGAGTAGGCACTGAAGCTTTCTTT
- | TRBJ2-1 | TRBD2 | TRBV19 | CASSIIGGRRYNEQFF | TGTGCCAGTAGTATAATCGGCGGGAGGCGTTACAATGAGCAGTTCTTC
- | TRBJ1-1 | - | TRBV7-9 | CASSLVLGGDTEAFF | TGTGCCAGCAGCTTAGTATTGGGCGGGGACACTGAAGCTTTCTTT
- | TRBJ1-5 | - | TRBV19 | CASSGASQPQHF | TGTGCCAGTAGTGGAGCGTCTCAGCCCCAGCATTTT
- | TRBJ2-1 | TRBD2 | TRBV28 | CASRTSGSLTRFF | TGTGCCAGCAGAACTAGCGGGAGTTTGACCCGGTTCTTC
- | TRBJ2-6 | - | TRBV2 | CASASTAGANVLTF | TGTGCCAGCGCCTCGACAGCTGGGGCCAACGTCCTGACTTTC